This T cell receptor beta chain was documented in a study of blood T cell repertoires in COVID-19. The V gene end was trimmed by 1 base and the J gene end by 1 base; junction bases not matched to a gene: 5. The germline gives CDR1 SGHAT, CDR2 FQNNGV. The length of the CDR3 is 17 residues. The protocol was immunoSEQ multiplex PCR, while the TCRdb copy is restricted to in-frame clones and leaves out a portion. Here the sample spans fewer than 300,000 clones, more than 85% being singletons. The origin of this receptor is a woman between 25 and 40 years old with COVID-19, enrolled during active disease. The genes are TRBV11-2 and TRBJ2-7, with 12 bases fitting TRBD2. The sequenced sample was peripheral blood. In DNA form, the CDR3 reads TGTGCCAGCAGCTTAGCCCGACTAGCGGGAGATTCCTACGAGCAGTACTTC. Translated: CASSLARLAGDSYEQYF.